This TCR beta chain was sequenced during a study of blood T cell repertoires in COVID-19. Across the study: Material from acute and convalescent COVID-19 was sourced from the United States, Italy and Spain. T cells, B-cell-depleted T cells, or PBMCs provided the cDNA or gDNA that served as material.

As handled by the study authors: From reference gene primer amplification, estimates of nucleated cell counts were derived. TCRdb's table, derived via immunoSEQ multiplex PCR, lists solely in-frame clones and lacks some. V and J calls plus clone size are reproduced from that table; the DNA served to infer D and trimming. In the table there are more than 110,000 clones, around 86% of which are singletons. This clonotype was sampled from a woman aged 80 or older with acute or convalescent COVID-19. The specimen was peripheral blood.

The CDR3 loop reads CTSSQDRQGGGEKLFF. The CDR3 DNA reads as TGCACCAGCAGCCAGGATAGACAGGGCGGTGGAGAAAAACTGTTTTTT. The chain couples TRBV1 to TRBJ1-4; the table names TRBD1, a call not compared with the DNA. TRBV1 is an annotated pseudogene. The CDR3 spans 16 residues.